A single sample is the source of the 18 T cell receptor beta chains below, sequenced in a study of CD8 T cells in ankylosing spondylitis. Points from the study as a whole: Within ankylosing spondylitis blood, a TCR beta motif made up of seven or eight highly homologous variants appeared to be characteristic.

MiXCR was run by TCRdb on the 5' RACE reads, yielding one entry per CDR3 protein. Seen here are roughly 90,000 distinct CDR3 sequences, roughly 8.8% observed once, and the top ten hold under 35%. Antigens of these TCRs are unknown. Sequencing input: blood, either unsorted or a sorted T cell fraction (not recorded which). The receptors derive from a male donor with ankylosing spondylitis.

This clonotype was observed at least ten times. The chain carries TRBV2 and TRBJ2-1; 11 bases match TRBD2. The CDR3 is 15 residues long. The V and J ends lost 3 bases and 4 bases, in that order; junction bases with no gene match: 2. The germline V gene has CDR1 SNHLY and CDR2 FYNNEI. In nucleotides, the CDR3 is TGTGCCAGCAGTGAGGGACTAGCGGAGTACAATGAGCAGTTCTTC. Protein: CASSEGLAEYNEQFF.

In this sample, this clonotype turned up many times. The chain is built from TRBV5-1 and TRBJ2-3; TRBD2 is a possible D gene (6 bases). Germline V CDR1 and CDR2: SGHRS, YFSETQ. Trimming cost V 2 bases and J 1 base, with 11 bases left between them. The CDR3 totals 15 residues. The CDR3 is CASSLTEGGTDTQYF. The CDR3 nucleotides are TGCGCCAGCAGCTTAACGGAGGGCGGCACAGATACGCAGTATTTT.

This clonotype was counted ten times or more. The chain has TRBV27 and TRBJ2-1; D tentatively fits TRBD1 or TRBD2 (5 bases each). V lost 6 bases and J lost 4, with 7 bases in between. This CDR3 region has 12 residues. In germline, CDR1 is MNHEY, CDR2 SMNVEV (reference sequence). The CDR3 is CASRGPYNEQFF. For the CDR3, the DNA is TGTGCCAGCAGGGGACCATACAATGAGCAGTTCTTC.

There are many counts of this clonotype. The chain recombines TRBV20-1 with TRBJ2-5; 15 bases align to TRBD2. Germline V gene data show CDR1 as DFQATT and CDR2 as SNEGSKA (reference sequence). CDR3 length: 20 residues. The trim removed 6 bases at V and 7 bases at J, leaving 24 bases unmatched. The CDR3 is CSAPRWGPGLAGGLSRTQYF. CDR3 in DNA: TGCAGTGCCCCCCGGTGGGGACCGGGACTAGCGGGAGGATTAAGTAGGACCCAGTACTTC.

This clonotype showed up many times. The chain combines TRBV7-9 with TRBJ2-2; possibly TRBD2 for D (5 bases). This CDR3 has 15 amino acids. V lost 4 bases, J lost 2 bases, and 11 bases lay in between. Germline assignment: CDR1 SEHNR and CDR2 FQNEAQ (reference sequence). The CDR3 loop reads CASSSVLANTGELFF. DNA of the CDR3: TGTGCCAGCAGCTCAGTCCTAGCTAACACCGGGGAGCTGTTTTTT.

The rearrangement uses TRBV11-2 and TRBJ2-5; D is unresolved. Trimming stripped 1 base from V and 4 bases from J, with 16 bases between. Germline loops: CDR1 SGHAT, CDR2 FQNNGV. This CDR3 has 16 residues. The CDR3 DNA reads TGTGCCAGCAGCTTAGGTCCCGCTGGTACCCTAGAGACCCAGTACTTC. This sequence encodes CASSLGPAGTLETQYF. Complete variable domain (other parts from reference TRBV11-2 and TRBJ2-5): EAGVAQSPRYKIIEKRQSVAFWCNPISGHATLYWYQQILGQGPKLLIQFQNNGVVDDSQLPKDRFSAERLKGVDSTLKIQPAKLEDSAVYLCASSLGPAGTLETQYFGPGTRLLVL.

This clonotype ranks as large (0.1 to 1%). This rearrangement joins TRBV7-9 to TRBJ1-1; D is unresolved. CDR1 SEHNR and CDR2 FQNEAQ come from the germline V gene (reference sequence). Trimming cost V 8 bases and J 5 bases, with 6 bases left between them. The CDR3 loop spans 10 amino acids. The CDR3 protein is CASQETEAFF. CDR3 nucleotide sequence: TGTGCCAGCCAGGAAACTGAAGCTTTCTTT.

In this sample, this clonotype turned up many times. The chain uses TRBV5-1 and TRBJ1-2; a weak D match, TRBD1 (5 bases). The germline gives CDR1 SGHRS, CDR2 YFSETQ. The CDR3 totals 14 residues. Trimming stripped 3 bases from V and 4 bases from J, with 13 bases between. CDR3 sequence: CASSSGGGIYGYTF. DNA of the CDR3: TGCGCCAGCAGCTCCGGCGGGGGTATCTATGGCTACACCTTC.

This clonotype was counted many times. The V gene is TRBV5-1, the J gene TRBJ2-1; 15 bases line up with TRBD2. CDR3 length: 17 residues. V was clipped by 6 bases and J by 0 bases; unmatched bases: 4. Germline V lookup: CDR1 SGHRS, CDR2 YFSETQ. CDR3 sequence: CASKGTSGRSSYNEQFF. DNA of the CDR3: TGCGCCAGCAAGGGGACTAGCGGGAGGAGCTCCTACAATGAGCAGTTCTTC.

The sample holds many counts of this clonotype. The chain is built from TRBV12-3 or TRBV12-4 and TRBJ1-1; D ambiguous. This CDR3 has 13 amino acids. V lost 6 bases and J 1 base, leaving 9 bases between the germline ends. The CDR3, as DNA: TGTGCCAGCAGCCTTACAGAGAACACTGAAGCTTTCTTT. It specifies CASSLTENTEAFF.

The V and J genes are TRBV12-3 or TRBV12-4 and TRBJ2-1; D might be TRBD1 or TRBD2, each matching 5 bases. The ends were cut back, 3 bases at V and 10 bases at J, with 13 bases in the middle. CDR3 size: 13 residues. The CDR3: CASSLGVGGEQFF. The DNA of the CDR3 is TGTGCCAGCAGTTTGGGGGTAGGAGGCGAGCAGTTCTTC.

This clonotype was seen a handful of times. The rearrangement uses TRBV29-1 and TRBJ1-2, with TRBD1 as a possible D gene (6 bases). This CDR3 is 14 amino acids long. The V and J ends lost 2 bases and 5 bases respectively, with 15 bases between them. From germline, CDR1 is SQVTM and CDR2 ANQGSEA. The CDR3 protein is CSVEKTGQYYGYTF. CDR3 nucleotides: TGCAGCGTTGAAAAAACCGGACAGTATTATGGCTACACCTTC.

This clonotype was seen repeatedly, ten times or more. The chain links TRBV5-6 to TRBJ2-1, with 9 bases aligning to TRBD1. The CDR3 is 19 residues long. V lost 3 bases, J lost 7 bases, and 20 bases stayed unmatched. Per germline, CDR1 SGHDT and CDR2 YYEEEE. The CDR3 sequence is CASSSGTGWRPKSRNEQFF. The CDR3 DNA reads as TGTGCCAGCAGCTCCGGGACAGGGTGGCGGCCTAAAAGTAGGAATGAGCAGTTCTTC.

The J gene is TRBJ2-7, the V gene TRBV27, with 7 bases aligning to TRBD2. The CDR3 consists of 14 residues. Germline values: CDR1 MNHEY, CDR2 SMNVEV (reference sequence). The V segment lost 4 bases and the J segment 0 bases; nucleotides outside the gene matches: 3. The CDR3 nucleotides read TGTGCCAGCAGTTCTAGCGGTAGCTCCTACGAGCAGTACGTC. This codes for CASSSSGSSYEQYV.

This clonotype showed up many times. V and J are TRBV12-3 or TRBV12-4 and TRBJ2-7, with 10 bases identical to TRBD1. This CDR3 has 14 amino acids. Germline trimming cut 3 bases from V and 7 bases from J; bases unmatched to any gene: 6. The CDR3 loop is CASSFGGTGEEQYF. Written as DNA, the CDR3 is TGTGCCAGCAGTTTCGGGGGGACAGGGGAAGAGCAGTACTTC.

The rearrangement links TRBV19 to TRBJ1-1; D uncertain. The V and J ends lost 6 bases and 6 bases respectively, with 8 bases between them. Looked up from germline, CDR1 is LNHDA and CDR2 is SQIVND (reference sequence). CDR3 length: 11 amino acids. DNA for the CDR3: TGTGCCAGTAGGTCCTCCGCTGAAGCTTTCTTT. Amino acids: CASRSSAEAFF. Full variable domain (outside the CDR3, taken from reference TRBV19 and TRBJ1-1): DGGITQSPKYLFRKEGQNVTLSCEQNLNHDAMYWYRQDPGQGLRLIYYSQIVNDFQKGDIAEGYSVSREKKESFPLTVTSAQKNPTAFYLCASRSSAEAFFGQGTRLTVV.

There are many counts of this clonotype. This chain's CDR3 is CSARDPADRGDLYEQFF. The CDR3 DNA follows: TGCAGTGCTAGAGATCCGGCAGACAGGGGGGACCTCTATGAGCAGTTCTTC. The chain carries TRBV20-1 and TRBJ2-1; 9 bases fit TRBD1. With 0 bases clipped from V and 8 bases from J, the junction kept 14 bases outside the gene matches. Germline assignment: CDR1 DFQATT and CDR2 SNEGSKA (reference sequence). The CDR3 is made up of 17 amino acids.

Many counts were recorded for this clonotype. The gene calls are TRBV29-1 and TRBJ2-2; the D is unclear. Per the germline V gene, CDR1 is SQVTM and CDR2 is ANQGSEA. The germline V and J ends were trimmed by 5 bases and 0 bases, with 7 bases remaining between them. The CDR3 contains 13 residues. For the CDR3, the DNA is TGCAGCGTTTCGGTCCCGAACACCGGGGAGCTGTTTTTT. Translated, it gives CSVSVPNTGELFF.